Only one count was recorded for the clone carrying this T cell receptor beta chain. This specimen belongs to a study of blood T cell repertoires in COVID-19. Only in-frame clones appear in the TCRdb table, and some are missing; sequencing was by immunoSEQ multiplex PCR. Of about 100,000 clones listed, less than 80% are singletons. The CDR3 runs to 13 residues. Germline-derived CDR1 and CDR2 are MDHEN and SYDVKM. V was cut by 5 bases and J by 1 base, with 8 bases left in between. The source is an older man with active or convalescent COVID-19. Sequencing was carried out using peripheral blood. The V and J genes are TRBV28 and TRBJ1-1; D not certain. Here the CDR3 reads CASSPGSNTEAFF. CDR3 in DNA: TGTGCCAGCAGTCCGGGTTCGAACACTGAAGCTTTCTTT.